This TCR beta chain is drawn from a study of T cells in Graves' hyperthyroidism and ophthalmopathy. The study, taken as a whole, reports: Peripheral blood also featured most of the thyroid clonotypes expanded above 0.001.

In the ophthalmopathy cohort, Clinical Activity Score was at least 3, NOSPECS grade at least 4, and duration under 3 months. This clonotype was seen a handful of times. Its antigen is currently unknown. Authors of the study amplified TCR beta CDR3 regions from RNA transcripts. HTBI primers were employed in a first-round RT-PCR of the TCR CDR3. TCRdb analysed the multiplex PCR reads with MiXCR anew, one entry per CDR3 protein. The sample contains approximately 400,000 distinct CDR3 sequences, approximately 17% of which appear only once. Germline CDR1 is LNHDA and CDR2 is SQIVND (reference sequence). The CDR3 sequence is 13 residues long. The J segment lost 6 bases and the V segment lost 8 bases, leaving 8 bases of the junction unmatched.

The specimen sequenced was blood. The sequence was obtained from a man aged 18 to 29 with Graves' ophthalmopathy. The genes are TRBV19 and TRBJ1-2; 8 positions match TRBD1. This CDR3 is CASRPGGRDGYTF. The CDR3 nucleotides are TGTGCCAGTCGGCCAGGGGGCAGGGATGGCTACACCTTC. Looking up the rest from reference TRBV19 and TRBJ1-2 gives the full variable domain: DGGITQSPKYLFRKEGQNVTLSCEQNLNHDAMYWYRQDPGQGLRLIYYSQIVNDFQKGDIAEGYSVSREKKESFPLTVTSAQKNPTAFYLCASRPGGRDGYTFGSGTRLTVV.